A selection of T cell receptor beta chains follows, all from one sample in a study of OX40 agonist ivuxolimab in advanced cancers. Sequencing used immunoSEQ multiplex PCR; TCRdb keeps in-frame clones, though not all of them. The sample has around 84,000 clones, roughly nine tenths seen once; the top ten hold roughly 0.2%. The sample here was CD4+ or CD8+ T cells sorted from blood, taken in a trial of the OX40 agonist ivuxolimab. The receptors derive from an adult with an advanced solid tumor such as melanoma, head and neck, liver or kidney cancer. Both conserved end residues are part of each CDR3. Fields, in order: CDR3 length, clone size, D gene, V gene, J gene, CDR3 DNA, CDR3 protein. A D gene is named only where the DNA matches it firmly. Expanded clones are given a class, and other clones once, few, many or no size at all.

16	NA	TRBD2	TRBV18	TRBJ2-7	TGTGCCAGCTCACCAAGAACCGGGACTAGGGGGTACGAGCAGTACTTC	CASSPRTGTRGYEQYF
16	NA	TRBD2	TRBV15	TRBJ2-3	TGTGCCACCAGCAGTCCCCTAGCGGTATTTCTGGATACGCAGTATTTT	CATSSPLAVFLDTQYF
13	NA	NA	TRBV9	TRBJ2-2	TGTGCCAGCACCTACTCGGTCACCGGGGAGCTGTTTTTT	CASTYSVTGELFF
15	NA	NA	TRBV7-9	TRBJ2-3	TGTGCCAGCAGCTTAATCCAGGGAGACACAGATACGCAGTATTTT	CASSLIQGDTDTQYF
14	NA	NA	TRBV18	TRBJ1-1	TGTGCCAGCTCTCCCTTGCACCTGAACACTGAAGCTTTCTTT	CASSPLHLNTEAFF
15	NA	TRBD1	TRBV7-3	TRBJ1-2	TGTGCCAGCAGCTCTTCCGGACAGGGCAATAAGGGCTACACCTTC	CASSSSGQGNKGYTF
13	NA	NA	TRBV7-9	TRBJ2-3	TGTGCCAGCAGCTTAGGGGGGGCAGATACGCAGTATTTT	CASSLGGADTQYF
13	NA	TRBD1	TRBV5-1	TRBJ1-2	TGCGCCAGCAGCCCCGCCGGGACAGAAGGCTACACCTTC	CASSPAGTEGYTF
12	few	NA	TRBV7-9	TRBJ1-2	TGTGCCAGCAGCCTGAACGACTATGGCTACACCTTC	CASSLNDYGYTF
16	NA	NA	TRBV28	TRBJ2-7	TGTGCCAGCAGTCCCTCACTCCAGGGCTACATATACGAGCAGTACTTC	CASSPSLQGYIYEQYF
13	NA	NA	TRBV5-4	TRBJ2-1	TGTGCCAGCAGCTTCAAGAACAGGGATGAGCAGTTCTTC	CASSFKNRDEQFF
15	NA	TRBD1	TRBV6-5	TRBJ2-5	TGTGCCAGCAGTTACTACTACAGGGGGCGAGAGACCCAGTACTTC	CASSYYYRGRETQYF
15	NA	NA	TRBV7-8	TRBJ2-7	TGTGCCAGCAGCTTAGGCGACAGTGGTGGCTACGAGCAGTACTTC	CASSLGDSGGYEQYF